Listed below are T cell receptor beta chains from one sample, sequenced in a study of blood T cell repertoires in COVID-19. Profiled with immunoSEQ multiplex PCR; TCRdb holds only in-frame clones, not every one. The table shows 80,000 or so clones, with about 80% occurring only once. Sequenced sample: peripheral blood. The source of these receptors is a man aged 45-65 years with active or convalescent COVID-19. The CDR3 runs from the conserved cysteine through the conserved F or W. D genes are given only for firm matches. The size field is filled for only some rows; it gives once, few, many or a size class.

abundance: NA
j_gene: TRBJ1-1
v_gene: TRBV19
d_gene: TRBD1
CDR3aa: CATTGDRDTEAFF
CDR3nt: TGTGCCACGACAGGGGACAGGGACACTGAAGCTTTCTTT

abundance: NA
j_gene: TRBJ2-5
v_gene: TRBV4-1
d_gene: TRBD2
CDR3aa: CASSQRGTSGGSQETQYF
CDR3nt: TGCGCCAGCAGCCAACGAGGGACTAGCGGGGGGTCCCAAGAGACCCAGTACTTC

abundance: NA
j_gene: TRBJ2-7
v_gene: TRBV7-2
d_gene: NA
CDR3aa: CASSHSESSYEQYF
CDR3nt: TGTGCCAGCAGCCATAGCGAAAGCTCCTACGAGCAGTACTTC

abundance: NA
j_gene: TRBJ2-3
v_gene: TRBV11-3
d_gene: NA
CDR3aa: CASSLGGFTDTQYF
CDR3nt: TGTGCCAGCAGCCTCGGGGGATTCACAGATACGCAGTATTTT

abundance: NA
j_gene: TRBJ2-5
v_gene: TRBV6-2/TRBV6-3
d_gene: TRBD2
CDR3aa: CASSYPNPLRGDQETQYF
CDR3nt: TGTGCCAGCAGTTACCCAAACCCTTTGCGGGGGGACCAAGAGACCCAGTACTTC

abundance: NA
j_gene: TRBJ2-1
v_gene: TRBV21-1
d_gene: NA
CDR3aa: CASSSRRASGDEQFF
CDR3nt: TGTGCCAGCAGCTCAAGGAGGGCGTCGGGGGACGAGCAGTTCTTC

abundance: few
j_gene: TRBJ1-6
v_gene: TRBV6-2/TRBV6-3
d_gene: TRBD1
CDR3aa: CASSTQAGQGSYNSPLHF
CDR3nt: TGTGCCAGCAGCACCCAAGCGGGACAGGGCTCCTATAATTCACCCCTCCACTTT

abundance: many
j_gene: TRBJ1-6
v_gene: TRBV21-1
d_gene: NA
CDR3aa: CASSKEDWNSPLHF
CDR3nt: TGTGCCAGCAGCAAAGAGGACTGGAATTCACCCCTCCACTTT

abundance: NA
j_gene: TRBJ1-5
v_gene: TRBV7-9
d_gene: NA
CDR3aa: CASSTQEAGQPQHF
CDR3nt: TGTGCCAGCAGCACCCAGGAGGCAGGCCAGCCCCAGCATTTT

abundance: NA
j_gene: TRBJ2-5
v_gene: TRBV6-5
d_gene: NA
CDR3aa: CASSSDVGEAQETQYF
CDR3nt: TGTGCCAGCAGTTCCGATGTAGGCGAGGCTCAAGAGACCCAGTACTTC

abundance: few
j_gene: TRBJ2-1
v_gene: TRBV19
d_gene: NA
CDR3aa: CASSIDGPTPEQFF
CDR3nt: TGTGCCAGTAGTATAGATGGGCCAACCCCTGAGCAGTTCTTC

abundance: NA
j_gene: TRBJ2-2
v_gene: TRBV7-7
d_gene: NA
CDR3aa: CASSLAGVKEELFF
CDR3nt: TGTGCTAGCAGCTTAGCAGGGGTGAAAGAGGAGCTGTTTTTT

abundance: NA
j_gene: TRBJ2-6
v_gene: TRBV6-5
d_gene: NA
CDR3aa: CATLDTTNVLTF
CDR3nt: TGTGCCACCCTGGACACGACCAACGTCCTGACTTTC

abundance: NA
j_gene: TRBJ1-1
v_gene: TRBV7-2
d_gene: NA
CDR3aa: CASSSQDSLNTEAFF
CDR3nt: TGTGCCAGCAGCTCCCAGGACAGCTTGAACACTGAAGCTTTCTTT

abundance: NA
j_gene: TRBJ2-3
v_gene: TRBV7-3
d_gene: TRBD1
CDR3aa: CASSPTASRGQDTQYF
CDR3nt: TGTGCCAGCAGCCCAACGGCCTCCAGGGGGCAAGATACGCAGTATTTT

abundance: NA
j_gene: TRBJ1-1
v_gene: TRBV9
d_gene: TRBD1
CDR3aa: CASSPRQGYTEAFF
CDR3nt: TGTGCCAGCAGCCCCCGACAGGGGTACACTGAAGCTTTCTTT

abundance: NA
j_gene: TRBJ1-5
v_gene: TRBV19
d_gene: NA
CDR3aa: CASSKGQGNQPQHF
CDR3nt: TGTGCCAGTAGTAAGGGGCAGGGCAATCAGCCCCAGCATTTT

abundance: NA
j_gene: TRBJ1-2
v_gene: TRBV6-5
d_gene: TRBD1
CDR3aa: CASRPGTALNYGYTF
CDR3nt: TGTGCCAGCAGGCCCGGGACAGCGTTAAACTATGGCTACACCTTC

abundance: NA
j_gene: TRBJ2-3
v_gene: TRBV7-2
d_gene: TRBD2
CDR3aa: CASSLKSGDTDTQYF
CDR3nt: TGTGCCAGCAGCTTAAAGAGCGGGGACACAGATACGCAGTATTTT

abundance: NA
j_gene: TRBJ2-7
v_gene: TRBV28
d_gene: NA
CDR3aa: CASSSSFQSGSRYEQYF
CDR3nt: TGTGCCAGCAGTTCTTCTTTTCAGAGCGGATCTCGGTACGAGCAGTACTTC

abundance: NA
j_gene: TRBJ2-7
v_gene: TRBV7-2
d_gene: NA
CDR3aa: CASSPSPRGVYEQYF
CDR3nt: TGTGCCAGCAGCCCCAGCCCCAGGGGAGTCTACGAGCAGTACTTC

abundance: NA
j_gene: TRBJ1-2
v_gene: TRBV6-5
d_gene: NA
CDR3aa: CASSLGEAYGYTF
CDR3nt: TGTGCCAGCAGTCTGGGGGAGGCCTATGGCTACACCTTC

abundance: NA
j_gene: TRBJ2-5
v_gene: TRBV5-1
d_gene: NA
CDR3aa: CASSHGGPGVETQYF
CDR3nt: TGCGCCAGCAGTCACGGGGGGCCCGGGGTGGAGACCCAGTACTTC

abundance: few
j_gene: TRBJ1-1
v_gene: TRBV18
d_gene: NA
CDR3aa: CASSPNSLGAATEAFF
CDR3nt: TGTGCCAGCTCACCGAATAGTCTGGGGGCGGCCACTGAAGCTTTCTTT

abundance: NA
j_gene: TRBJ1-6
v_gene: TRBV13
d_gene: TRBD1
CDR3aa: CASSLGGGQGRYNSPLHF
CDR3nt: TGTGCCAGCAGCTTAGGGGGAGGACAGGGGAGATATAATTCACCCCTCCACTTT

abundance: NA
j_gene: TRBJ1-2
v_gene: TRBV5-1
d_gene: TRBD1
CDR3aa: CASTRTGSDYGYTF
CDR3nt: TGCGCCAGCACAAGGACAGGGTCGGACTATGGCTACACCTTC

abundance: NA
j_gene: TRBJ2-3
v_gene: TRBV6-2/TRBV6-3
d_gene: TRBD1
CDR3aa: CASSFRDRGKWADTQYF
CDR3nt: TGTGCCAGCAGTTTCCGGGACAGGGGAAAGTGGGCAGATACGCAGTATTTT

abundance: NA
j_gene: TRBJ2-7
v_gene: TRBV4-1
d_gene: TRBD2
CDR3aa: CASSQDLTGGNYEQYF
CDR3nt: TGCGCCAGCAGCCAAGACCTTACGGGGGGGAACTACGAGCAGTACTTC

abundance: few
j_gene: TRBJ2-7
v_gene: TRBV11-2
d_gene: TRBD2
CDR3aa: CASSFGGEVYEQYF
CDR3nt: TGTGCCAGCAGCTTTGGGGGGGAGGTCTACGAGCAGTACTTC

abundance: NA
j_gene: TRBJ2-3
v_gene: TRBV5-1
d_gene: TRBD1
CDR3aa: CASLGQGTDTQYF
CDR3nt: TGCGCCAGCCTAGGACAGGGAACAGATACGCAGTATTTT

abundance: NA
j_gene: TRBJ1-1
v_gene: TRBV29-1
d_gene: TRBD1
CDR3aa: CSGQGSGTEAFF
CDR3nt: TGCAGCGGACAGGGTAGTGGAACTGAAGCTTTCTTT

abundance: NA
j_gene: TRBJ1-3
v_gene: TRBV2
d_gene: NA
CDR3aa: CASSESLGRFSGNTIYF
CDR3nt: TGTGCCAGCAGTGAAAGCTTGGGGCGGTTCTCTGGAAACACCATATATTTT

abundance: NA
j_gene: TRBJ1-2
v_gene: TRBV19
d_gene: NA
CDR3aa: CASRTPNYGYTF
CDR3nt: TGTGCCAGTCGGACACCTAACTATGGCTACACCTTC

abundance: NA
j_gene: TRBJ1-6
v_gene: TRBV7-3
d_gene: TRBD1
CDR3aa: CAPEGQGRSSYNSPLHF
CDR3nt: TGTGCCCCTGAGGGACAGGGCCGGAGCTCCTATAATTCACCCCTCCACTTT

abundance: NA
j_gene: TRBJ1-5
v_gene: TRBV4-1
d_gene: TRBD1
CDR3aa: CASSPDRGNQPQHF
CDR3nt: TGCGCCAGCAGCCCGGACAGGGGGAATCAGCCCCAGCATTTT

abundance: NA
j_gene: TRBJ2-5
v_gene: TRBV7-6
d_gene: NA
CDR3aa: CASSSKGGGETQYF
CDR3nt: TGTGCCAGCAGCTCGAAAGGGGGGGGCGAGACCCAGTACTTC

abundance: NA
j_gene: TRBJ2-5
v_gene: TRBV3-1/TRBV3-2
d_gene: TRBD2
CDR3aa: CASSQVSGAQETQYF
CDR3nt: TGTGCCAGCAGCCAAGTAAGCGGGGCGCAAGAGACCCAGTACTTC

abundance: NA
j_gene: TRBJ2-1
v_gene: TRBV5-8
d_gene: NA
CDR3aa: CASRGTGSYNEQFF
CDR3nt: TGTGCCAGCAGGGGAACAGGGTCCTACAATGAGCAGTTCTTC

abundance: many
j_gene: TRBJ1-5
v_gene: TRBV18
d_gene: TRBD1
CDR3aa: CASADRERQPQHF
CDR3nt: TGTGCCAGCGCGGACAGGGAAAGGCAGCCCCAGCATTTT

abundance: NA
j_gene: TRBJ2-2
v_gene: TRBV6-4
d_gene: NA
CDR3aa: CASSEQGTGELFF
CDR3nt: TGTGCCAGCAGTGAGCAGGGCACCGGGGAGCTGTTTTTT

abundance: few
j_gene: TRBJ1-5
v_gene: TRBV2
d_gene: NA
CDR3aa: CASSDRDTHQPQHF
CDR3nt: TGTGCCAGCAGTGACCGGGACACACATCAGCCCCAGCATTTT

abundance: NA
j_gene: TRBJ2-3
v_gene: TRBV12-3/TRBV12-4
d_gene: NA
CDR3aa: CASTRRTDTQYF
CDR3nt: TGTGCCAGCACCCGGCGGACAGATACGCAGTATTTT

abundance: NA
j_gene: TRBJ1-1
v_gene: TRBV11-2
d_gene: NA
CDR3aa: CASSHMSGEAFF
CDR3nt: TGTGCCAGCAGCCATATGTCGGGAGAAGCTTTCTTT

abundance: NA
j_gene: TRBJ2-7
v_gene: TRBV6-6
d_gene: TRBD2
CDR3aa: CASRRTSGSSYEQYF
CDR3nt: TGTGCCAGCAGAAGGACTAGCGGAAGCTCCTACGAGCAGTACTTC

abundance: few
j_gene: TRBJ2-2
v_gene: TRBV6-4
d_gene: NA
CDR3aa: CASSDSRLGAGDGELFF
CDR3nt: TGTGCCAGCAGTGACTCGAGATTGGGGGCAGGGGACGGGGAGCTGTTTTTT

abundance: NA
j_gene: TRBJ2-7
v_gene: TRBV4-3
d_gene: TRBD1
CDR3aa: CASSQEPTGQGGHEQYF
CDR3nt: TGCGCCAGCAGCCAAGAGCCCACCGGACAGGGGGGCCACGAGCAGTACTTC

abundance: NA
j_gene: TRBJ2-3
v_gene: TRBV28
d_gene: TRBD2
CDR3aa: CASSGGGGADTQYF
CDR3nt: TGTGCCAGCAGTGGCGGGGGTGGAGCAGATACGCAGTATTTT

abundance: NA
j_gene: TRBJ1-6
v_gene: TRBV7-9
d_gene: NA
CDR3aa: CASSSATSYNSPLHF
CDR3nt: TGTGCCAGCAGCTCTGCTACCTCCTATAATTCACCCCTCCACTTT

abundance: NA
j_gene: TRBJ1-2
v_gene: TRBV5-4
d_gene: NA
CDR3aa: CASSLVVGHNYGYTF
CDR3nt: TGTGCCAGCAGCTTGGTAGTGGGCCATAACTATGGCTACACCTTC

abundance: few
j_gene: TRBJ1-4
v_gene: TRBV5-4
d_gene: TRBD1
CDR3aa: CASSKQGVSEKLFF
CDR3nt: TGTGCCAGCAGCAAACAGGGGGTTAGTGAAAAACTGTTTTTT

abundance: NA
j_gene: TRBJ2-3
v_gene: TRBV5-1
d_gene: NA
CDR3aa: CASSLGLRRDTQYF
CDR3nt: TGCGCCAGCAGCTTGGGATTACGGCGGGATACGCAGTATTTT

abundance: once
j_gene: TRBJ1-1
v_gene: TRBV11-2
d_gene: NA
CDR3aa: CASSLANGGEAFF
CDR3nt: TGTGCCAGCAGCTTAGCTAACGGCGGTGAAGCTTTCTTT

abundance: NA
j_gene: TRBJ2-2
v_gene: TRBV4-3
d_gene: NA
CDR3aa: CASSQDMGELFF
CDR3nt: TGCGCCAGCAGCCAAGACATGGGGGAGCTGTTTTTT